The clone carrying this T cell receptor (beta chain) came up once. Its target is unknown. The CDR3 runs 19 residues. This sample was taken from a study of cytomegalovirus exposure and HLA in healthy donors. On the study more broadly: The same platform was used for the 120 or so validation repertoires as for the approximately 720 first-cohort repertoires, as reported in a later analysis.

Findings of the study overall: Whilst most TCR sequences proved rare, a subset of public TCRs occurred across many donors. Cytomegalovirus-associated status was assigned to roughly 160 TCR beta chains.

Libraries were prepared by immunoSEQ multiplex PCR; TCRdb keeps only in-frame clonotypes and omits some of them. Among about 98,000 clones listed, less than 90% were seen once. The J gene is TRBJ1-2, the V gene TRBV21-1; TRBD1 is the table's D call, not checked against the DNA. TRBV21-1 is classified as a pseudogene. This receptor was taken from a young man in good health and CMV-seropositive. Sequencing used PBMCs. This chain's CDR3 is CASSKGTRGQGMRCYGYTF. CDR3 nucleotides: TGTGCCAGCAGCAAAGGGACCCGGGGACAGGGGATGCGCTGCTATGGCTACACCTTC.